The 7 T cell receptor beta chains reported below all come from one sample, sequenced in a study of blood T cell repertoires in COVID-19. The protocol was immunoSEQ multiplex PCR, while the TCRdb copy is restricted to in-frame clones and leaves out a portion. The sample shows roughly 200,000 clones, around 79% of them seen only once. The sequencing input was peripheral blood. The source is a man aged 50-59 years who had recovered from COVID-19.

CDR3 residues: CASSGSGIIRTSTDTQYF. DNA of the CDR3: TGTGCCAGCAGCGGATCAGGGATCATACGAACTAGCACAGATACGCAGTATTTT. The chain recombines TRBV9 with TRBJ2-3, with a tentative D call TRBD1 (5 bases). The V gene's germline CDR1 is SGDLS and CDR2 YYNGEE. CDR3 size: 18 residues. Deletions cut 3 bases from V and 0 bases from J, with 20 bases between. The entire variable domain, with the rest obtained from reference TRBV9 and TRBJ2-3, is as follows: DSGVTQTPKHLITATGQRVTLRCSPRSGDLSVYWYQQSLDQGLQFLIQYYNGEERAKGNILERFSAQQFPDLHSELNLSSLELGDSALYFCASSGSGIIRTSTDTQYFGPGTRLTVL.

The rearrangement joins TRBV4-1 to TRBJ1-4; 9 bases agree with TRBD1. CDR1 and CDR2 (germline): MGHRA, YSYEKL. CDR3 length equals 16 residues. V trimming: 1 base; J trimming: 8 bases; junction bases outside the gene matches: 8. The CDR3 DNA sequence: TGCGCCAGCAGCCAAGTCGCCGGGACAGGGATAGAAAAACTGTTTTTT. Protein product: CASSQVAGTGIEKLFF.

The J gene is TRBJ2-7, the V gene TRBV7-9, with 7 bases matching TRBD2. The V and J ends lost 0 bases and 0 bases, in that order; junction bases with no gene match: 5. Germline lookup yields CDR1 SEHNR and CDR2 FQNEAQ (reference sequence). The CDR3 contains 16 residues. CDR3 in DNA: TGTGCCAGCAGCTTAGCGGGAGGGACCAGCTCCTACGAGCAGTACTTC. Amino acid sequence: CASSLAGGTSSYEQYF.

The chain links TRBV7-2 to TRBJ1-4; weak D call: TRBD1 (5 bases). From germline, CDR1 is SGHTA and CDR2 FQGNSA. The V gene lost 0 bases and the J gene lost 7 bases, with 6 bases spanning the gap. CDR3 size: 13 residues. The CDR3 is CASSLARAEKLFF. In DNA form, the CDR3 reads TGTGCCAGCAGCTTAGCCAGGGCTGAAAAACTGTTTTTT.

This clone was recorded a few times. The gene calls are TRBV19 and TRBJ2-5; no clear D. The CDR3 sequence is 14 residues long. Germline loops: CDR1 LNHDA, CDR2 SQIVND (reference sequence). V was clipped by 6 bases and J by 2 bases, with 13 bases between them. The DNA for the CDR3 is TGTGCCAGTAGCACGGCAGACTTACAAGAGACCCAGTACTTC. Amino acid sequence: CASSTADLQETQYF.

In this sample, this clone turned up many times. The chain uses TRBV2 and TRBJ2-7; 13 nucleotides agree with TRBD2. After removal of 6 bases from V and 2 bases from J, the junction contained 7 bases not matched to a gene. The CDR3 runs 16 residues. Germline V gene data show CDR1 as SNHLY and CDR2 as FYNNEI. The CDR3 DNA follows: TGTGCCAGCAGGGGACTAGCGGGAAATCTTGCCTACGAGCAGTACTTC. Its translation is CASRGLAGNLAYEQYF. Full variable domain (missing parts from reference TRBV2 and TRBJ2-7): EPEVTQTPSHQVTQMGQEVILRCVPISNHLYFYWYRQILGQKVEFLVSFYNNEISEKSEIFDDQFSVERPDGSNFTLKIRSTKLEDSAMYFCASRGLAGNLAYEQYFGPGTRLTVT.

The CDR3 DNA follows: TGCGCCAGCAAGGAGGCTGCAGGACTCAGCACAGATACGCAGTATTTT. Its translation: CASKEAAGLSTDTQYF. V is TRBV5-1 and J is TRBJ2-3; possible D gene TRBD2, 5 bases. Germline assignment: CDR1 SGHRS and CDR2 YFSETQ. This CDR3 contains 16 residues. The V gene lost 6 bases and the J gene lost 0 bases, with 17 bases spanning the gap.